This TCR beta chain was observed in a study of cytomegalovirus exposure and HLA in healthy donors. The study, taken as a whole, reports: It was taken for granted in presence/absence analyses that sequencing depth across donors was roughly uniform. It was only CMV serostatus that was available as immune exposure information. In a later analysis, TCR beta V- and J-gene trimming was associated with a missense DCLRE1C variant. In a later analysis, donors in an Asian-associated ancestry cluster reportedly had fewer N-insertions in productive TCRs than the cohort mean.

Per germline, CDR1 SGHDT and CDR2 YYEEEE. Trimming took 4 bases from V and 2 from J; bases not matched to a gene: 5. The length of the CDR3 is 16 residues. It was with 60 Vbeta and 13 Jbeta primers that the PCR ran. Profiled with immunoSEQ multiplex PCR; TCRdb holds only in-frame clones, not every one. The repertoire consists of about 140,000 clones, with 55% to 85% occurring once and the leading ten covering approximately 2%. Only one count was recorded for this clone. Antigen: not known. The specimen was PBMCs. The chain carries TRBV5-6 and TRBJ1-6, with 8 bases fitting TRBD1. This TCR was recovered from a man in his forties in good health and CMV-seronegative. CDR3 DNA sequence: TGTGCCAGCAGCGTCCTGACAGGGGCCTATAATTCACCCCTCCACTTT. It codes for CASSVLTGAYNSPLHF.